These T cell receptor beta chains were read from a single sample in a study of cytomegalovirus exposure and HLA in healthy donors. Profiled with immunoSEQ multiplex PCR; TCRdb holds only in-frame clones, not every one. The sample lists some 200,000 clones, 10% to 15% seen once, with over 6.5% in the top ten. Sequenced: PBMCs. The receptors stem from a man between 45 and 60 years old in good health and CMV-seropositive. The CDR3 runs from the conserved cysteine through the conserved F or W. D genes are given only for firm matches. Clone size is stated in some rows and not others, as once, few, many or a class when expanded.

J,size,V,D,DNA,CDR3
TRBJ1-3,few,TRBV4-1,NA,TGCGCCAGCAGCCAAGAAAGCGGTTCTGGAAACACCATATATTTT,CASSQESGSGNTIYF
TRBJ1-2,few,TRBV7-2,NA,TGTGCCAGCCAGCGGGAGACTAACTATGGCTACACCTTC,CASQRETNYGYTF
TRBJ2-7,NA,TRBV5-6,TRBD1,TGTGCCAGCAGCTCAGGGACAGGCGCCTACGAGCAGTACTTC,CASSSGTGAYEQYF
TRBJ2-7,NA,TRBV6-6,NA,TGTGCCAGCAGTTACCCCAGTGGCTACGAGCAGTACTTC,CASSYPSGYEQYF
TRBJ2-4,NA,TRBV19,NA,TGTGCCAGTAGTACCCAGGGCATACTAGCCAAAAACATTCAGTACTTC,CASSTQGILAKNIQYF
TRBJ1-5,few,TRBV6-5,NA,TGTGCCAGCAGTCTCAATCAGCCCCAGCATTTT,CASSLNQPQHF
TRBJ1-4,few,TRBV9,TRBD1,TGTGCCAGCAGCGTAGGTGGACAGGGTAATGAAAAACTGTTTTTT,CASSVGGQGNEKLFF
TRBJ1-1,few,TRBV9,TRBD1,TGTGCCAGCAGCTCAAACAGGGGGCGGACTGAAGCTTTCTTT,CASSSNRGRTEAFF
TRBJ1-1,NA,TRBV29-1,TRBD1,TGCAGCGCCGACAGGGGGCTAAACACTGAAGCTTTCTTT,CSADRGLNTEAFF
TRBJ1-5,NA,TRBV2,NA,TGTGCCACCCGGGGAGGGACTGGTCAGCCCCAGCATTTT,CATRGGTGQPQHF
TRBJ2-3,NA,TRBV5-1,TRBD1,TGCGCCAGCAGCCCGACAGGGGTCAGGGCAGATACGCAGTATTTT,CASSPTGVRADTQYF
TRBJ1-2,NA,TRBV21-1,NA,TGTGCCAGCAGCAAGGGGGTGGACAGCACCTTTAACTATGGCTACACCTTC,CASSKGVDSTFNYGYTF
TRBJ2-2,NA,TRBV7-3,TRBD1,TGTGCCAGCAGGTACAGGGGCGGAAACACCGGGGAGCTGTTTTTT,CASRYRGGNTGELFF
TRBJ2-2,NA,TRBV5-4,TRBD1,TGTGCCAGCAGCCCGGGGACAGGGCGCACCGGGGAGCTGTTTTTT,CASSPGTGRTGELFF
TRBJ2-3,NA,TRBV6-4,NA,TGTGCCAGCAGTAGGGACTTTAATACAGATACGCAGTATTTT,CASSRDFNTDTQYF